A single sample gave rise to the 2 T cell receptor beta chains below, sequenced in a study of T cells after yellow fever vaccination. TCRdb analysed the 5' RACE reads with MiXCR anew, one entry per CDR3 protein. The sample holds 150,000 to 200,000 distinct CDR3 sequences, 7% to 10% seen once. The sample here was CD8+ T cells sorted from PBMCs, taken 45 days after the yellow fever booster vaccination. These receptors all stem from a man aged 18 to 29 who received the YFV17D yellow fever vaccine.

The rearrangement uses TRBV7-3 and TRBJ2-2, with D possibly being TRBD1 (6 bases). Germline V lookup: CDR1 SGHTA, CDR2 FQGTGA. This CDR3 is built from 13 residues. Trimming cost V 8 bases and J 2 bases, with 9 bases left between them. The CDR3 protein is CASRDTNTGELFF. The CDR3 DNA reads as TGTGCCAGCCGGGACACTAACACCGGGGAGCTGTTTTTT. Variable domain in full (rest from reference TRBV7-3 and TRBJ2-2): GAGVSQTPSNKVTEKGKYVELRCDPISGHTALYWYRQSLGQGPEFLIYFQGTGAADDSGLPNDRFFAVRPEGSVSTLKIQRTERGDSAVYLCASRDTNTGELFFGEGSRLTVL.

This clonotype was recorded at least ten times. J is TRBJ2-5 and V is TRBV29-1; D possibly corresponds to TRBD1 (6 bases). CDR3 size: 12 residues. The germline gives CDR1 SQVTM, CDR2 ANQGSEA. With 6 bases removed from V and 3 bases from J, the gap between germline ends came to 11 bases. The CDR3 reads CSVDWTEETQYF. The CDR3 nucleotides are TGCAGCGTCGACTGGACAGAAGAGACCCAGTACTTC.